These 27 T cell receptor beta chains were all obtained from the same sample, sequenced in a study of cytomegalovirus exposure and HLA in healthy donors. The PCR ran on 60 Vbeta and 13 Jbeta primers. Measured with immunoSEQ multiplex PCR; TCRdb has only the in-frame clones, and not every one. The table records some 170,000 clones, about 10% of them present only once. Sequences were obtained from PBMCs. The receptors stem from a woman aged 30 to 39 in good health and CMV-seropositive.

This clone was counted a few times. The chain carries TRBV7-6 and TRBJ2-1; 7 positions agree with TRBD1. Germline CDR1 and CDR2: SGHVS and FNYEAQ. CDR3 length: 15 residues. V gave up 4 bases and J gave up 2 bases; unmatched junction bases: 5. The DNA of the CDR3 is TGTGCCAGCAGCTCCTCGACAGGGCCCTACAATGAGCAGTTCTTC. It translates to CASSSSTGPYNEQFF. The entire variable domain, with the rest obtained from reference TRBV7-6 and TRBJ2-1, is as follows: GAGVSQSPRYKVTKRGQDVALRCDPISGHVSLYWYRQALGQGPEFLTYFNYEAQQDKSGLPNDRFSAERPEGSISTLTIQRTEQRDSAMYRCASSSSTGPYNEQFFGPGTRLTVL.

This sequence joins TRBV7-9 and TRBJ2-7; a weak D match, TRBD2 (6 bases). The germline gives CDR1 SEHNR, CDR2 FQNEAQ (reference sequence). Deletions cut 1 base from V and 2 bases from J, with 9 bases between. This CDR3 is built from 14 residues. In DNA, the CDR3 is TGTGCCAGCAGCTTAGGGGGACTCACCTACGAGCAGTACTTC. Translating gives CASSLGGLTYEQYF. The full variable domain, with the rest looked up from reference TRBV7-9 and TRBJ2-7, is DTGVSQNPRHKITKRGQNVTFRCDPISEHNRLYWYRQTLGQGPEFLTYFQNEAQLEKSRLLSDRFSAERPKGSFSTLEIQRTEQGDSAMYLCASSLGGLTYEQYFGPGTRLTVT.

This clone was seen more than once but under ten times. The chain links TRBV6-1 to TRBJ1-3; TRBD1 is a possible D gene (6 bases). Trimming cost V 6 bases and J 5 bases, with 17 bases left between them. This CDR3 is 15 amino acids long. Germline lookup yields CDR1 MNHNS and CDR2 SASEGT. Written as DNA, the CDR3 is TGTGCCAGCAGGGTTGACAGGTCTCCTAGAAACACCATATATTTT. Translation gives CASRVDRSPRNTIYF.

Only a few counts were recorded for this clone. V is TRBV7-6 and J is TRBJ1-5; D may be TRBD1 (5 bases). Germline CDR1 is SGHVS and CDR2 is FNYEAQ. There are 18 residues in the CDR3. V lost 0 bases, J lost 0 bases, and 15 bases lay in between. In DNA form, the CDR3 reads TGTGCCAGCAGCTTAGCCCCTTTGGGACTGTATAGCAATCAGCCCCAGCATTTT. Translation: CASSLAPLGLYSNQPQHF. The variable domain in full, completed from reference TRBV7-6 and TRBJ1-5, reads GAGVSQSPRYKVTKRGQDVALRCDPISGHVSLYWYRQALGQGPEFLTYFNYEAQQDKSGLPNDRFSAERPEGSISTLTIQRTEQRDSAMYRCASSLAPLGLYSNQPQHFGDGTRLSIL.

This clone turned up a few times. V is TRBV4-1 and J is TRBJ2-5, with TRBD2 matching over 7 bases. This CDR3 comprises 14 residues. The germline V gene has CDR1 MGHRA and CDR2 YSYEKL. V was clipped by 4 bases and J by 1 base; unmatched bases: 3. CDR3: CASSLSGVQETQYF. The CDR3 nucleotides read TGCGCCAGCAGCCTCAGCGGGGTCCAAGAGACCCAGTACTTC.

This clone was seen more than once but under ten times. The chain employs TRBV27 and TRBJ2-1; TRBD2 aligns across 10 bases. Germline V lookup: CDR1 MNHEY, CDR2 SMNVEV (reference sequence). The CDR3 is 16 residues long. V lost 7 bases to trimming and J lost 8 bases; unmatched junction nucleotides: 14. The DNA of the CDR3 is TGTGCCAGCACCACTAGCGGGACAGTCACGAGCGATGAGCAGTTCTTC. Translating gives CASTTSGTVTSDEQFF.

This clone appeared a few times. V and J are TRBV15 and TRBJ1-1, with a tentative D call TRBD1 (6 bases). Trimming pared 0 bases from V and 0 bases from J, leaving 11 bases between. The CDR3 runs 16 residues. CDR1 is LNHNV, CDR2 YYDKDF, per germline (reference sequence). CDR3 sequence reads: CATSRDQGIMNTEAFF. The CDR3 nucleotides are TGTGCCACCAGCAGAGACCAGGGGATCATGAACACTGAAGCTTTCTTT.

This clone was observed a handful of times. The J gene is TRBJ2-7, the V gene TRBV14; 15 positions agree with TRBD2. The junction had 11 bases not matched to a gene; V was cut back by 4 bases and J by 4 bases. CDR1 SGHDN and CDR2 FVKESK come from the germline V gene. This CDR3 is 18 amino acids long. The CDR3 loop is CASSLGLAGGPGWYEQYF. For the CDR3, the DNA is TGTGCCAGCAGCCTTGGACTAGCGGGAGGGCCAGGATGGTACGAGCAGTACTTC.

V is TRBV27 and J is TRBJ2-5; 9 positions agree with TRBD1. Germline trimming cut 11 bases from V and 0 bases from J; bases unmatched to any gene: 7. Per the germline V gene, CDR1 is MNHEY and CDR2 is SMNVEV (reference sequence). This CDR3 has 14 amino acids. CDR3 in DNA: TGTGCCCAGCTCGGACAGGGGTACCAAGAGACCCAGTACTTC. It translates to CAQLGQGYQETQYF.

This clone occurred a few times. This rearrangement joins TRBV18 to TRBJ1-4, with D possibly being TRBD1 (6 bases). The CDR3 is made up of 16 amino acids. The ends were cut back, 3 bases at V and 8 bases at J, with 19 bases in the middle. The germline CDR1 and CDR2 sequences are KGHSH and LQKENI. CDR3 amino acids: CASSPARGRSGEKLFF. The CDR3 DNA sequence: TGTGCCAGCTCACCCGCAAGGGGGAGAAGTGGCGAAAAACTGTTTTTT.

V usage is TRBV7-8 and J usage is TRBJ1-1, with D maybe TRBD1 (5 bases). Trimming took off 5 bases at V and 7 bases at J, with 17 bases between the two ends. Germline lookup yields CDR1 SGHVS and CDR2 FQNEAQ. This CDR3 is 14 amino acids long. The CDR3 bases are TGTGCCAGCAGCGCCCCTCCGAGGGGACTTGAAGCTTTCTTT. Translated, it gives CASSAPPRGLEAFF.

This clone was counted only a few times. The chain employs TRBV30 and TRBJ2-1, with 8 bases that match TRBD2. This CDR3 has 14 residues. Trimming cost V 3 bases and J 3 bases; bases outside gene matches: 4. Looked up from germline, CDR1 is GTSNPN and CDR2 is SVGIG (reference sequence). CDR3 nucleotides: TGTGCCTGGAGGTTGCGGGGGGTCTACAATGAGCAGTTCTTC. Amino acids: CAWRLRGVYNEQFF.

The sample holds a few counts of this clone. V is TRBV30 and J is TRBJ2-7, with D tentatively TRBD1 (5 bases). This CDR3 region has 12 residues. CDR1 is GTSNPN, CDR2 SVGIG, per germline (reference sequence). V lost 2 bases and J lost 3, with 8 bases in between. For the CDR3, the DNA is TGTGCCTGGAGTACAGGCCTCTACGAGCAGTACTTC. This codes for CAWSTGLYEQYF.

In its sample, this clone was seen a few times. CDR3 bases: TGTGCCAGCAGCCCCGACCCGGGAGGGAACGAGCAGTACTTC. This sequence encodes CASSPDPGGNEQYF. J is TRBJ2-7 and V is TRBV11-3, with 8 bases aligning to TRBD2. The CDR3 sequence is 14 residues long. V lost 5 bases and J lost 5; bases outside the gene matches: 8. Looked up from germline, CDR1 is SGHNT and CDR2 is YENEEA.

The CDR3 nucleotides read TGTGCCAGCAGGGCCACAGGCTCTAATGAAAAACTGTTTTTT. Protein sequence: CASRATGSNEKLFF. The chain is built from TRBV6-5 and TRBJ1-4, with a possible D match to TRBD1 (5 bases). V lost 6 bases to trimming and J lost 3 bases, with 11 bases between them. Per the germline V gene, CDR1 is MNHEY and CDR2 is SVGAGI. This CDR3 region has 14 residues.

The sample holds a few counts of this clone. The rearrangement joins TRBV6-5 to TRBJ2-3; the match to TRBD1 covers 12 bases. In germline, CDR1 is MNHEY, CDR2 SVGAGI. V was pared by 3 bases and J by 4 bases, with 5 bases of the junction left unmatched. This CDR3 contains 16 residues. The CDR3 DNA reads TGTGCCAGCAGTTATCCCGGGACAGGGGGCCCAGATACGCAGTATTTT. Protein: CASSYPGTGGPDTQYF.

The chain recombines TRBV10-2 with TRBJ2-7; 11 positions match TRBD1. The germline V gene has CDR1 WSHSY and CDR2 SAAADI. The CDR3 contains 15 residues. After removal of 6 bases from V and 5 bases from J, the junction contained 9 bases not matched to a gene. The CDR3 protein is CASRWPRTGGHEQYF. The CDR3 nucleotides are TGCGCCAGCAGGTGGCCCAGGACAGGGGGCCACGAGCAGTACTTC.

This clone was counted a few times. The chain couples TRBV29-1 to TRBJ1-1, with 9 bases matching TRBD1. J gave up 3 bases and V 7 bases, and 9 bases lay outside the gene matches. From germline, CDR1 is SQVTM and CDR2 ANQGSEA. The CDR3 is made up of 14 amino acids. The CDR3 nucleotides read TGCAGCGGACGACAGGGGGTGGTGGACACTGAAGCTTTCTTT. Its protein is CSGRQGVVDTEAFF.

The J gene is TRBJ2-5, the V gene TRBV7-9, with 7 bases lining up with TRBD1. V was clipped by 1 base and J by 4 bases; unmatched bases: 9. The V gene's germline CDR1 is SEHNR and CDR2 FQNEAQ (reference sequence). The CDR3 is made up of 16 amino acids. In nucleotides, the CDR3 is TGTGCCAGCAGCTTAGGGCCTAGAGGGGGCGTAGAGACCCAGTACTTC. This translates into CASSLGPRGGVETQYF. The full variable domain, rest sourced from reference TRBV7-9 and TRBJ2-5, is DTGVSQNPRHKITKRGQNVTFRCDPISEHNRLYWYRQTLGQGPEFLTYFQNEAQLEKSRLLSDRFSAERPKGSFSTLEIQRTEQGDSAMYLCASSLGPRGGVETQYFGPGTRLLVL.

The chain combines TRBV29-1 with TRBJ2-4; D unclear. Trimming removed 1 base at V and 1 base at J, with 5 bases between. The CDR3 consists of 13 residues. Germline lookup yields CDR1 SQVTM and CDR2 ANQGSEA. The CDR3 here is CSVEGRAKNIQYF. The CDR3 bases are TGCAGCGTTGAAGGCAGGGCCAAAAACATTCAGTACTTC.

The table lists this clone with a few counts. The chain recombines TRBV15 with TRBJ1-5; TRBD1 is a possible D gene (6 bases). The V end was cut by 6 bases, the J end by 3 bases, with 15 bases between. CDR3 length: 15 residues. Germline V gives CDR1 LNHNV, CDR2 YYDKDF (reference sequence). CDR3 region: CATRTWGGINQPQHF. CDR3 nucleotide sequence: TGTGCCACCAGGACCTGGGGGGGCATCAATCAGCCCCAGCATTTT.

The genes are TRBV9 and TRBJ1-2; 8 bases fit TRBD1. The CDR3 has 17 residues. V trimming: 4 bases; J trimming: 8 bases; junction bases outside the gene matches: 19. The germline CDR1 and CDR2 sequences are SGDLS and YYNGEE. The DNA for the CDR3 is TGTGCCAGCAGCTCCGGGACAGGATACTCCCTCCTCGAGGGCTACACCTTC. Its protein product is CASSSGTGYSLLEGYTF.

The table lists this clone with a few counts. The chain has TRBV29-1 and TRBJ2-1, with D unclear. The CDR3 consists of 13 residues. Trimming removed 6 bases from V and 0 bases from J, with 9 bases in between. Germline-derived CDR1 and CDR2 are SQVTM and ANQGSEA. CDR3 amino acids: CSVPRGSYNEQFF. DNA for the CDR3: TGCAGCGTGCCTCGAGGCTCCTACAATGAGCAGTTCTTC.

This clone was seen only a few times. This chain joins TRBV9 and TRBJ1-2; 11 positions match TRBD1. Looked up from germline, CDR1 is SGDLS and CDR2 is YYNGEE. The CDR3 runs 17 residues. V dropped 4 bases and J dropped 6; count of bases not matched to a gene: 14. In DNA, the CDR3 is TGTGCCAGCAGCTCCCACCTGGGGACAGGGGGAAAGGATGGCTACACCTTC. Its translation: CASSSHLGTGGKDGYTF.

This clone has a handful of counts. This chain joins TRBV5-1 and TRBJ2-5; D gene uncertain. Trimming pared 5 bases from V and 7 bases from J, leaving 15 bases between. The CDR3 is 13 residues long. Per the germline V gene, CDR1 is SGHRS and CDR2 is YFSETQ. The CDR3 DNA reads TGCGCCAGCAGAATAGATCAATCCGGGACCCAGTACTTC. It codes for CASRIDQSGTQYF.

This clone was seen only a few times. The chain recombines TRBV27 with TRBJ2-7; the D gene is possibly TRBD2 (6 bases). The CDR3 contains 14 residues. Trimming removed 6 bases from V and 0 bases from J, with 12 bases in between. Germline V CDR1 and CDR2: MNHEY, SMNVEV (reference sequence). CDR3 residues: CASSRRAPSYEQYF. CDR3 in DNA: TGTGCCAGCAGCCGGAGGGCCCCCTCCTACGAGCAGTACTTC.

CDR3 nucleotide sequence: TGTGCCTGGACCCCGTTTGGGGGCCCAGATACGCAGTATTTT. This gives the protein CAWTPFGGPDTQYF. V gene TRBV30 combines with J gene TRBJ2-3, with D possibly TRBD1 on 6 matching bases. Per germline, CDR1 GTSNPN and CDR2 SVGIG (reference sequence). This CDR3 has 14 residues. V was pared by 4 bases and J by 4 bases, with 15 bases between. Drawing the rest from reference TRBV30 and TRBJ2-3, the complete variable domain is SQTIHQWPATLVQPVGSPLSLECTVEGTSNPNLYWYRQAAGRGLQLLFYSVGIGQISSEVPQNLSASRPQDRQFILSSKKLLLSDSGFYLCAWTPFGGPDTQYFGPGTRLTVL.